This T cell receptor beta chain originates from a study of cytotoxic CD8 clonotypes in ibrutinib-treated CLL. Study context: Of a cohort that held 11 relapsed/refractory and roughly 15 treatment-naive patients, around 17 were IGHV unmutated. The study's findings and limits: Patients with sustained remission and those progressing were sampled at differing times. At baseline, clonality was higher than in age-matched healthy donors and correlated with CD8+ counts. At progression, clonality fell back toward baseline after rising at ibrutinib response.

TCRdb keeps only in-frame clones here, not all; method: immunoSEQ multiplex PCR. The sample yields about 97,000 clones, around 73% seen once. The germline V gene encodes CDR1 SGHRS and CDR2 YFSETQ. The CDR3 totals 13 residues. Trimming pared 3 bases from V and 7 bases from J, leaving 10 bases between. This clone was found once. The antigen is undetermined. This TCR was recovered from a human donor with chronic lymphocytic leukemia. The chain employs TRBV5-1 and TRBJ1-4; no clear D gene. This sample comprised PBMCs, obtained after 12 months of ibrutinib treatment. The CDR3: CASSSVDGEKLFF. As DNA, the CDR3 is TGCGCCAGCAGCTCCGTTGACGGTGAAAAACTGTTTTTT.